These 21 T cell receptor beta chains originate from one sample sequenced in a study of blood T cell repertoires in COVID-19. Here immunoSEQ multiplex PCR was the method, and the copy in TCRdb shows in-frame clones only, minus some. The repertoire has nearly 110,000 clones, 65% to 75% of them found once; the top ten carry approximately 0.87%. Sequencing was carried out using peripheral blood. The source is a human donor with acute or convalescent COVID-19. The donor label of this sample is uncertain.

The V and J genes are TRBV4-1 and TRBJ1-2, with 7 nucleotides matching TRBD1. The CDR3 is 15 amino acids. The J segment lost 3 bases and the V segment lost 1 base, leaving 5 bases of the junction unmatched. Germline V CDR1 and CDR2: MGHRA, YSYEKL. CDR3 loop: CASSQGDRDDYGYTF. For the CDR3, the DNA is TGCGCCAGCAGCCAAGGTGACAGGGACGACTATGGCTACACCTTC.

V is TRBV12-3 or TRBV12-4 and J is TRBJ1-6; D is uncertain. Trimming took off 7 bases at V and 8 bases at J, with 9 bases between the two ends. The CDR3 is 12 amino acids. CDR3 coding DNA: TGTGCCAGCAACATCGGGGATTCACCCCTCCACTTT. Amino acids: CASNIGDSPLHF.

This chain joins TRBV30 and TRBJ1-5; no clear D gene. The CDR3 extends over 14 amino acids. CDR1 is GTSNPN, CDR2 SVGIG, per germline (reference sequence). Trimming removed 2 bases from V and 6 bases from J, with 14 bases in between. The CDR3 region is CAWSKDGRPQPQHF. The CDR3 DNA follows: TGTGCCTGGAGTAAGGATGGGCGCCCTCAGCCCCAGCATTTT. The complete variable domain, with remaining parts taken from reference TRBV30 and TRBJ1-5, reads SQTIHQWPATLVQPVGSPLSLECTVEGTSNPNLYWYRQAAGRGLQLLFYSVGIGQISSEVPQNLSASRPQDRQFILSSKKLLLSDSGFYLCAWSKDGRPQPQHFGDGTRLSIL.

As regards this clone: The sample contains more than one DNA sequence encoding this CDR3. The CDR3 here is CATSDPGTGDQPQHF. The CDR3 nucleotides are TGTGCCACCAGTGATCCAGGGACAGGGGATCAGCCCCAGCATTTT. This chain connects TRBV24-1 to TRBJ1-5; 10 bases fit TRBD1. The V gene's germline CDR1 is KGHDR and CDR2 SFDVKD. The junction had 3 bases not matched to a gene; V was cut back by 3 bases and J by 5 bases. The length of the CDR3 is 15 residues.

This chain links TRBV6-5 with TRBJ1-3; maybe TRBD1 (5 bases). Trimming removed 9 bases from V and 0 bases from J, with 12 bases in between. Germline V gene sequence: CDR1 MNHEY, CDR2 SVGAGI. The CDR3 runs 14 residues. This CDR3 reads CASCRQTSGNTIYF. CDR3 DNA sequence: TGTGCCAGTTGTCGACAGACCTCTGGAAACACCATATATTTT.

The chain links TRBV5-6 to TRBJ1-6; D gene uncertain. CDR1 is SGHDT and CDR2 is YYEEEE in the germline V gene. This CDR3 is 15 amino acids long. V was clipped by 4 bases and J by 0 bases, with 8 bases between them. The CDR3 sequence: CASSLRSSYNSPLHF. CDR3 nucleotide sequence: TGTGCCAGCAGCCTCAGAAGCTCCTATAATTCACCCCTCCACTTT.

The chain has TRBV10-1 and TRBJ2-1; 15 positions match TRBD2. This CDR3 has 16 residues. V lost 6 bases, J lost 4 bases, and 4 bases stayed unmatched. Per germline, CDR1 WNHNN and CDR2 SYGVQD (reference sequence). The CDR3 DNA follows: TGCGCCAGCAGGGGACTAGCGGGGGGCAATTACAATGAGCAGTTCTTC. It codes for CASRGLAGGNYNEQFF.

The gene calls are TRBV27 and TRBJ1-1, with D possibly being TRBD1 (5 bases). There are 13 residues in the CDR3. CDR1 and CDR2 from the germline V gene are MNHEY and SMNVEV (reference sequence). V lost 3 bases to trimming and J lost 4 bases, with 9 bases between them. Here the CDR3 DNA reads TGTGCCAGCAGTTTCAGGGCTCGCACTGAAGCTTTCTTT. As protein: CASSFRARTEAFF.

This chain uses TRBV15 with TRBJ1-1; 10 positions match TRBD1. J was trimmed by 1 base and V by 2 bases; bases with no gene match: 1. The germline V gene has CDR1 LNHNV and CDR2 YYDKDF (reference sequence). This CDR3 contains 15 residues. The chain's CDR3 is CATSRRTGGNTEAFF. DNA for the CDR3: TGTGCCACCAGCAGAAGGACAGGGGGGAACACTGAAGCTTTCTTT.

This chain links TRBV6-5 with TRBJ1-3, with a tentative D call TRBD1 (5 bases). The germline V gene has CDR1 MNHEY and CDR2 SVGAGI. There are 15 residues in the CDR3. V was trimmed by 5 bases and J by 0 bases, leaving 11 bases between them. This CDR3 is CASSPGHTSGNTIYF. CDR3 DNA sequence: TGTGCCAGCAGTCCTGGACATACCTCTGGAAACACCATATATTTT.

J is TRBJ1-5 and V is TRBV28, with 7 positions matching TRBD1. With 3 bases clipped from V and 1 base from J, the junction kept 6 bases outside the gene matches. CDR1 is MDHEN, CDR2 SYDVKM, per germline. The CDR3 spans 16 residues. CDR3 residues: CASSFGGQESNQPQHF. DNA of the CDR3: TGTGCCAGCAGTTTCGGCGGACAGGAGAGCAATCAGCCCCAGCATTTT.

This rearrangement joins TRBV29-1 to TRBJ1-4, with D tentatively TRBD1 (6 bases). V lost 7 bases and J 8 bases, leaving 17 bases between the germline ends. Germline assignment: CDR1 SQVTM and CDR2 ANQGSEA. There are 13 residues in the CDR3. CDR3 protein: CSAGQGYGEKLFF. The CDR3 DNA is TGCAGCGCGGGCCAGGGGTATGGCGAAAAACTGTTTTTT.

The chain combines TRBV28 with TRBJ2-1, with 12 positions matching TRBD2. Trimming at V came to 7 bases and at J to 4 bases, leaving 8 bases not matched to a gene. Germline CDR1 MDHEN, CDR2 SYDVKM. The CDR3 sequence is 16 residues long. The CDR3: CASIQWLAGGYNEQFF. The CDR3 DNA reads as TGTGCCAGCATCCAATGGCTAGCGGGGGGGTACAATGAGCAGTTCTTC.

The chain recombines TRBV7-7 with TRBJ2-2; TRBD1 might be the D (6 bases). CDR3 length equals 16 residues. V was shortened by 5 bases and J by 8 bases, with 21 bases between the two germline ends. Germline V gene lookup returns CDR1 SSHAT and CDR2 FNYEAQ (reference sequence). The CDR3 coding sequence is TGTGCCAGCAGCCCATTCCCAATCGCACAGGGTGGGGAGCTGTTTTTT. This encodes CASSPFPIAQGGELFF. Supplemented by reference TRBV7-7 and TRBJ2-2, the full variable domain reads GAGVSQSPRYKVTKRGQDVTLRCDPISSHATLYWYQQALGQGPEFLTYFNYEAQPDKSGLPSDRFSAERPEGSISTLTIQRTEQRDSAMYRCASSPFPIAQGGELFFGEGSRLTVL.

The table lists this clone with a few counts. V is TRBV28 and J is TRBJ1-2, with D possibly matching TRBD1 (5 bases). Trimming took off 6 bases at V and 2 bases at J, with 25 bases between the two ends. CDR3 size: 18 residues. CDR1 and CDR2 from the germline V gene are MDHEN and SYDVKM. As DNA, the CDR3 is TGTGCCAGCAGCGAGTGGGGTCGGGTGGCAGGGCGGAACTATGGCTACACCTTC. It is translated as CASSEWGRVAGRNYGYTF.

The chain uses TRBV28 and TRBJ1-1, with D unresolved. CDR3 length equals 13 residues. Germline V gives CDR1 MDHEN, CDR2 SYDVKM. Between the trimmed V and J ends, which lost 5 bases and 6 bases, there was a span of 13 bases. In DNA form, the CDR3 reads TGTGCCAGCAGTCGCAGCGCCGGGGCTGAAGCTTTCTTT. Translation gives CASSRSAGAEAFF. Full variable domain (missing parts from reference TRBV28 and TRBJ1-1): DVKVTQSSRYLVKRTGEKVFLECVQDMDHENMFWYRQDPGLGLRLIYFSYDVKMKEKGDIPEGYSVSREKKERFSLILESASTNQTSMYLCASSRSAGAEAFFGQGTRLTVV.

The V call is TRBV3-1 (or the pseudogene TRBV3-2), the J call TRBJ2-7, with TRBD1 matching over 9 bases. Germline lookup yields CDR1 LGHDT and CDR2 YNNKEL (reference sequence). The CDR3 runs to 16 residues. The ends lost 3 bases at V and 9 bases at J; junction bases unmatched: 15. CDR3 amino acids: CASSHSAGTGKPLQYF. CDR3 sequence (DNA): TGTGCCAGCAGCCACTCCGCCGGGACAGGGAAACCTTTGCAGTACTTC.

The chain combines TRBV4-1 with TRBJ1-2; D is undetermined. Germline V gene sequence: CDR1 MGHRA, CDR2 YSYEKL. Trimming removed 4 bases from V and 0 bases from J, with 12 bases in between. This CDR3 has 15 amino acids. The CDR3 protein is CASSPSGSSNYGYTF. CDR3 coding DNA: TGCGCCAGCAGCCCTTCGGGGTCCTCTAACTATGGCTACACCTTC.

The genes are TRBV18 and TRBJ2-1; TRBD2 is a possible D gene (6 bases). V dropped 0 bases and J dropped 8 bases, with 14 bases sitting between them. CDR1 is KGHSH and CDR2 is LQKENI in the germline V gene. The CDR3 contains 15 residues. The CDR3 DNA reads TGTGCCAGCTCACCACCCAGTTTCTGGGGGGATGAGCAGTTCTTC. It specifies CASSPPSFWGDEQFF.

The genes are TRBV12-3 or TRBV12-4 and TRBJ2-1, with a possible D match to TRBD2 (6 bases). The CDR3 is made up of 12 amino acids. Trimming took 5 bases from V and 10 from J, leaving 12 bases between them. The CDR3 reads CASSIRLAEQFF. CDR3 bases: TGTGCCAGCAGTATCCGGCTAGCGGAGCAGTTCTTC.

This chain uses TRBV28 with TRBJ1-1; D is unresolved. The CDR3 is made up of 15 amino acids. Germline V gives CDR1 MDHEN, CDR2 SYDVKM. V gave up 5 bases and J gave up 0 bases, with 13 bases separating them. This chain's CDR3 is CASSRPAGMNTEAFF. The CDR3 DNA sequence: TGTGCCAGCAGTCGCCCCGCCGGGATGAACACTGAAGCTTTCTTT.